This T cell receptor beta chain was recovered during a study of cytomegalovirus exposure and HLA in healthy donors. Primers for the PCR totalled 60 Vbeta and 13 Jbeta. The method was immunoSEQ multiplex PCR; TCRdb's version includes in-frame clones alone and lacks a portion of them. The profile shows 85,000 to 100,000 clones, more than 75% of them singletons. The CDR3 has 15 residues. CDR1 and CDR2 from the germline V gene are MNHEY and SMNVEV (reference sequence). Trimming took 4 bases from V and 3 from J, leaving 15 bases between them. The rearrangement uses TRBV27 and TRBJ1-2; possible D gene TRBD1, 5 bases. The receptor comes from a woman between 35 and 50 years old in good health and CMV-seronegative. Sequenced material: PBMCs. CDR3 nucleotides: TGTGCCAGCAGTTCCGGACACTCCTCTCACTATGGCTACACCTTC. It encodes CASSSGHSSHYGYTF.